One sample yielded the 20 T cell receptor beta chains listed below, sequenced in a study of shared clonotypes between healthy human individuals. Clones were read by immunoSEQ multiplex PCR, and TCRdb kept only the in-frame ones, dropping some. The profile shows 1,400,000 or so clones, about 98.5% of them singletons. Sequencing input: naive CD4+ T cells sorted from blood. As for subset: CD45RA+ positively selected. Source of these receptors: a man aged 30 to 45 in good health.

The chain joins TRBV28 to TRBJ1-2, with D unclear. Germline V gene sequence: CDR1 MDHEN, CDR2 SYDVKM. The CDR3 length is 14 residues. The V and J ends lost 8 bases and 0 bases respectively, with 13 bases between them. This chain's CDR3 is CASHGGDTNYGYTF. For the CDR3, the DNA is TGTGCCAGCCATGGAGGTGATACTAACTATGGCTACACCTTC.

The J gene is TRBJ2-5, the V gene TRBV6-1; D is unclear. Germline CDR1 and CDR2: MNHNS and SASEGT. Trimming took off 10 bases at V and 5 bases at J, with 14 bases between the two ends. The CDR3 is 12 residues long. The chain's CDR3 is CATHGPMETQYF. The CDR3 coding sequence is TGTGCCACCCACGGGCCGATGGAGACCCAGTACTTC.

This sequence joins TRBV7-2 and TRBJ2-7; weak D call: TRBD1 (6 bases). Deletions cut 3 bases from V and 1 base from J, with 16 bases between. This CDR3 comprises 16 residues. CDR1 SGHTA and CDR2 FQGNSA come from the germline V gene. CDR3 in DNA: TGTGCCAGCAGCTTCTTAACGGCAGGGGCTTCCTACGAGCAGTACTTC. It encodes CASSFLTAGASYEQYF.

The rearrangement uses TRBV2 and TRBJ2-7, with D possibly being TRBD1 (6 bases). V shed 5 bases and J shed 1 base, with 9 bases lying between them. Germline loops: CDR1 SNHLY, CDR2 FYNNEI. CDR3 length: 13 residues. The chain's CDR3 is CASSRQESYEQYF. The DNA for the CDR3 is TGTGCCAGCAGTAGACAGGAGTCCTACGAGCAGTACTTC.

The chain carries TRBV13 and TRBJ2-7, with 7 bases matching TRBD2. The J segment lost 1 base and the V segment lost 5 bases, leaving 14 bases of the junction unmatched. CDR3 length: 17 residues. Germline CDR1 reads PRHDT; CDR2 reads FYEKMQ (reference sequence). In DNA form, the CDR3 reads TGTGCCAGCAGCCCGACCCTCTTAGCGGGCCTGTCCTACGAGCAGTACTTC. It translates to CASSPTLLAGLSYEQYF.

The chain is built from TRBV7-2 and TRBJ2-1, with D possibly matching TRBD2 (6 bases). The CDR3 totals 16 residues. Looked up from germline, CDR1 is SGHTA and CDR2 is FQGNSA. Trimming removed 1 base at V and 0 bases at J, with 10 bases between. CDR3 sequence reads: CASSLEGRDSYNEQFF. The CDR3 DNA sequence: TGTGCCAGCAGCTTAGAGGGGCGGGACTCCTACAATGAGCAGTTCTTC. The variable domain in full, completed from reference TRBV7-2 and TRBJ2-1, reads GAGVSQSPSNKVTEKGKDVELRCDPISGHTALYWYRQSLGQGLEFLIYFQGNSAPDKSGLPSDRFSAERTGGSVSTLTIQRTQQEDSAVYLCASSLEGRDSYNEQFFGPGTRLTVL.

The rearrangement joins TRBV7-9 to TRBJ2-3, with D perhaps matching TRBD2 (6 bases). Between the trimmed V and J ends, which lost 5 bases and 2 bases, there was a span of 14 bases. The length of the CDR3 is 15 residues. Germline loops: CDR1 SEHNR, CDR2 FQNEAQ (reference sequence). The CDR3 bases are TGTGCCAGCAGCCAGCCCGGACTAACCACAGATACGCAGTATTTT. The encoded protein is CASSQPGLTTDTQYF.

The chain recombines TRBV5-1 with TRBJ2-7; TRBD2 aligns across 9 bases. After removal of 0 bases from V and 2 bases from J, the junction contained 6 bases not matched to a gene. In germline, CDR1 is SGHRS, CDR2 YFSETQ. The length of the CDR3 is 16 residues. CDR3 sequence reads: CASSLDTSGPPYEQYF. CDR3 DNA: TGCGCCAGCAGCTTGGATACTAGCGGGCCCCCCTACGAGCAGTACTTC.

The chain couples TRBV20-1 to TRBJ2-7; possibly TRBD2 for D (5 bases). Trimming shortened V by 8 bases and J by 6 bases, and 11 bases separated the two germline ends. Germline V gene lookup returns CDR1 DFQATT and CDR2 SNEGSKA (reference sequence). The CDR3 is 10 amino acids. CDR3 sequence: CSTRGSEQYF. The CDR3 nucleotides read TGCAGTACCAGAGGGAGCGAGCAGTACTTC.

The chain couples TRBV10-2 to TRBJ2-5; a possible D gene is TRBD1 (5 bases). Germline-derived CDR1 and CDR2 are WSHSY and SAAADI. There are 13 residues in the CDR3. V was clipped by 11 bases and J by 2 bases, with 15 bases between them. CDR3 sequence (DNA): TGCGCCGTAAATAGAAGGGGACAAGAGACCCAGTACTTC. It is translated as CAVNRRGQETQYF.

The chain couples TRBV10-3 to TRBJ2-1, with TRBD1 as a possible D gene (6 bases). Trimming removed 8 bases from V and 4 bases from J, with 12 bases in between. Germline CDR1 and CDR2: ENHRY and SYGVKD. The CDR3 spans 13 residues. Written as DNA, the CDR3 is TGTGCCATCCGGGACACGCTTTACAATGAGCAGTTCTTC. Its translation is CAIRDTLYNEQFF.

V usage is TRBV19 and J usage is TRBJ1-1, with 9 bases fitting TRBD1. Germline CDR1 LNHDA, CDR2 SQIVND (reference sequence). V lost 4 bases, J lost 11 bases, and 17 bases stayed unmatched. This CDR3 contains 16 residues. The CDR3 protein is CASSTNRGTGRSSAFF. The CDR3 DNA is TGTGCCAGTAGTACGAATCGAGGGACAGGGAGGTCGAGTGCTTTCTTT.

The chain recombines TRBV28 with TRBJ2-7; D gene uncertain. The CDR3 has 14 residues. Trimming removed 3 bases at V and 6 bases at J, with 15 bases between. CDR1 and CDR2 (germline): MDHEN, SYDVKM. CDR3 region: CASSFRRTVSEQYF. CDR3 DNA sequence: TGTGCCAGCAGTTTCAGGCGCACGGTAAGCGAGCAGTACTTC.

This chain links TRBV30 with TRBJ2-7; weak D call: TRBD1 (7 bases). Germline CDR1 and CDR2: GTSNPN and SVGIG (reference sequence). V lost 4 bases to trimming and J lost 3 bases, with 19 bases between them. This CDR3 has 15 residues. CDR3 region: CAWNHGGQKNYEQYF. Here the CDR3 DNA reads TGTGCCTGGAACCACGGGGGACAGAAAAACTACGAGCAGTACTTC.

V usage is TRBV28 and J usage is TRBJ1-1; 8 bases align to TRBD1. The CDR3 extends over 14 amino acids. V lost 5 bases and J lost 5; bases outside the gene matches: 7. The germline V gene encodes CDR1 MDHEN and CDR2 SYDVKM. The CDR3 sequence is CASSQTGAETEAFF. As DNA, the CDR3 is TGTGCCAGCAGTCAGACAGGGGCGGAAACTGAAGCTTTCTTT.

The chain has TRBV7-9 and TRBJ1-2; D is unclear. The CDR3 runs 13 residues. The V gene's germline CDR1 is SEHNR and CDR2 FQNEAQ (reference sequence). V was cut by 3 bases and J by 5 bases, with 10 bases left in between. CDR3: CASSLGVDYGYTF. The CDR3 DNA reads TGTGCCAGCAGCTTGGGTGTGGATTATGGCTACACCTTC.

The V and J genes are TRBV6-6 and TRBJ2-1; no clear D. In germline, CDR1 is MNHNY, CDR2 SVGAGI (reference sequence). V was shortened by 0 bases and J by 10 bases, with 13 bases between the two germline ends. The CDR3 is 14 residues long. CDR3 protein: CASSYSLVINEQFF. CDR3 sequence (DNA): TGTGCCAGCAGTTACTCCTTGGTAATCAACGAGCAGTTCTTC.

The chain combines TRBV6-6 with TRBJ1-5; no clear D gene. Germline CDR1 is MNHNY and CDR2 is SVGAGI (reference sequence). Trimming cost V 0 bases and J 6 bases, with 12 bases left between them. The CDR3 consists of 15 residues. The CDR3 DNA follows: TGTGCCAGCAGTTACTCGAGGAGCGGGTCTCAGCCCCAGCATTTT. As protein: CASSYSRSGSQPQHF.

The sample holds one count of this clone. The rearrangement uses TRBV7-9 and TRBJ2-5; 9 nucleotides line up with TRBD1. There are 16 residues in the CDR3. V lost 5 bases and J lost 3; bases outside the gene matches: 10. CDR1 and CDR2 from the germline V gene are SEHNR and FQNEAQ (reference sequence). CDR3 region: CASSPAPGQGEETQYF. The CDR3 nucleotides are TGTGCCAGCAGCCCTGCGCCGGGACAGGGAGAAGAGACCCAGTACTTC.

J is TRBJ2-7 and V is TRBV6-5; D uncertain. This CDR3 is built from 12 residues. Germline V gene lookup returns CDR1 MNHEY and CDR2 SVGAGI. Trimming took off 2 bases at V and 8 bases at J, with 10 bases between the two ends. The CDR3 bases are TGTGCCAGCAGTTACCCCGGCAAAAAGCAGTACTTC. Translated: CASSYPGKKQYF.